This T cell receptor (beta chain) was captured by sequencing in a study of CD8 T cells in ankylosing spondylitis (dated by TCRdb to about 2017). Study-level background: T cell receptor beta repertoires were profiled in healthy donors and ankylosing spondylitis patients so that disease-linked TCR variants could be found. The whole study cohort included some 100 healthy donors and around 25 ankylosing spondylitis patients. Peripheral blood was sampled, and synovial fluid was additionally collected from ankylosing spondylitis patients. The study at large found these results: In peripheral blood, the disease-linked clones were found at relatively low frequencies and had a CD8+ phenotype. The disease-linked clones were reported as significantly enriched in matched synovial fluid samples from ankylosing spondylitis patients. Blood from ankylosing spondylitis patients appeared to be characterized by a TCR beta motif composed of under 10 highly homologous amino acid variants. Some of the motif variants had been reported before in the synovial fluid and blood of reactive arthritis patients, a finding that suggests common disease-initiation mechanisms.

This clonotype was found a few times. No cognate antigen has been identified for it. No quality values exist for individual bases; no much larger clone is one base distant. The sequencing machine was an Illumina HiSeq 2500. Quantitative 5'-RACE with molecular barcodes was the method used to prepare the TCR beta libraries. Per the authors' processing: Disease-linked TCR variants were identified with a new computational method built on a probabilistic model of VDJ rearrangement. The public reads were run again by TCRdb, first through fastp at Q25 and then through MiXCR, and only productive beta chains were kept. CDR3 protein duplicates are merged, each entry listing the most common genes and DNA. TCRdb's processing, not the authors', yielded these V and J calls. In all, the sample holds fewer than 250,000 distinct CDR3 sequences, and about a sixth of those were seen once. The top ten clonotypes cover approximately 42% of the sample.

CDR1 SEHNR and CDR2 FQNEAQ are derived from the germline V gene (reference sequence). The CDR3, cysteine through phenylalanine, is 14 amino acids long. Only the CDR3 DNA is retained, 42 bases long and in frame from the first base. V loses 1 base of germline sequence and J loses 6 bases, and the interval between the two ends is 9 bases. This TCR derives from a male donor with ankylosing spondylitis. Source material: blood, either unsorted or a sorted T cell fraction (not recorded which). The chain is made from TRBV7-9 and TRBJ2-2, with the identity of the D gene unclear. The sequence in DNA is TGTGCCAGCAGCTTAGAGGAGCTGGCCGGGGAGCTGTTTTTT. This encodes CASSLEELAGELFF. With the portions outside the CDR3 filled from the reference TRBV7-9 and TRBJ2-2 genes, the complete variable region becomes DTGVSQNPRHKITKRGQNVTFRCDPISEHNRLYWYRQTLGQGPEFLTYFQNEAQLEKSRLLSDRFSAERPKGSFSTLEIQRTEQGDSAMYLCASSLEELAGELFFGEGSRLTVL.